A selection of T cell receptor beta chains follows, all from one sample in a study of cytomegalovirus exposure and HLA in healthy donors. Profiling relied on immunoSEQ multiplex PCR, and the TCRdb table lists in-frame clones only, not all of them. The profile covers 100,000 or so clones, with about 83% appearing a single time and about 5.9% taken by the ten largest. Material for sequencing was PBMCs. The receptor set was obtained from a young man in good health and CMV-seronegative. CDR3s include the opening cysteine and the closing phenylalanine or tryptophan.

TRBJ1-1 | TRBV5-4 | CASSTLQGKAEAFF
TRBJ1-2 | TRBV6-1 | CASSDLTGPNYGYTF
TRBJ2-2 | TRBV23-1 | CASSQSPEGTETTNTGELFF
TRBJ2-1 | TRBV6-4 | CASSDRPGGYNEQFF
TRBJ2-7 | TRBV15 | CATSLTRQNYEQYF
TRBJ2-1 | TRBV4-3 | CASSRLELYNEQFF
TRBJ2-3 | TRBV19 | CATEAGGRYF
TRBJ1-3 | TRBV12-5 | CASGPAGSSGNTIYF
TRBJ1-1 | TRBV7-9 | CASSLRQGDTEAFF
TRBJ1-4 | TRBV2 | CASVGDTATNEKLFF
TRBJ2-7 | TRBV4-1 | CASSRLTVSGYEQYF
TRBJ2-2 | TRBV9 | CASSVGVQSNTGELFF
TRBJ2-2 | TRBV4-1 | CASSQAMVDVGRRNTGELFF
TRBJ1-1 | TRBV6-5 | CASSLDRGMNTEAFF
TRBJ2-5 | TRBV29-1 | CSVEDEGTASETQYF
TRBJ1-1 | TRBV28 | CASTGGNTEAFF
TRBJ2-3 | TRBV28 | CAGRTGFEDTQYF
TRBJ2-2 | TRBV4-3 | CASSQGDTRAGELFF
TRBJ2-2 | TRBV4-3 | CASSQEETVAGELFF
TRBJ2-1 | TRBV15 | CATSRTLAGRNEQFF
TRBJ2-7 | TRBV11-3 | CASSLNRGEQYF
TRBJ1-1 | TRBV7-3 | CASSPQGVNTEAFF
TRBJ2-1 | TRBV7-9 | CASSLLGGSNEQFF
TRBJ1-5 | TRBV4-1 | CASRGGKGGGPQHF
TRBJ1-1 | TRBV5-6 | CASSRGRANTEAFF
TRBJ2-5 | TRBV25-1 | CASSERGTSGSLETQYF
TRBJ2-1 | TRBV4-1 | CASSQPPGTGGEFF
TRBJ2-1 | TRBV11-2 | CASSGSGVSYNEQFF
TRBJ1-3 | TRBV10-2 | CASSPDRVRGNTIYF
TRBJ2-7 | TRBV6-5 | CASRRDIPYEQYF
TRBJ1-1 | TRBV21-1 | CASSKESGLEAFF
TRBJ2-7 | TRBV5-6 | CASMPRGQSYEQYF
TRBJ1-2 | TRBV5-4 | CASSDGQGFYGYTF
TRBJ2-5 | TRBV7-2 | CASSLSETQYF
TRBJ2-7 | TRBV6-1 | CASGRAAIHYEQYF
TRBJ2-7 | TRBV13 | CASSLAGGNYEQYF
TRBJ2-7 | TRBV10-1 | CASSPDTLSYEQYF
TRBJ2-5 | TRBV6-5 | CASSSRQFFLREQYF
TRBJ2-7 | TRBV7-9 | CASRPLPGQAPPGPYEQYF
TRBJ2-2 | TRBV9 | CASTRGIAGELFF
TRBJ2-5 | TRBV6-1 | CASSDEGVGLETQYF
TRBJ2-7 | TRBV28 | CASDENGQGYEQYF
TRBJ2-7 | TRBV28 | CASSQPRTHSYEQYF